This TCR beta chain was sequenced in a study of cytomegalovirus exposure and HLA in healthy donors. Overall study results and limits: In a later analysis, DRB1 alleles had the most associated TCRs; HLA-C alleles the fewest. In a later analysis, a missense DCLRE1C variant was linked to TCR beta V- and J-gene trimming.

Per germline, CDR1 SGHRS and CDR2 YFSETQ. This CDR3 contains 12 residues. The V and J ends lost 0 bases and 12 bases respectively, with 10 bases between them. Primers included in the PCR were 60 Vbeta and 13 Jbeta primers. Measured with immunoSEQ multiplex PCR; TCRdb has only the in-frame clones, and not every one. Seen here are fewer than 250,000 clones, over 70% observed once, and the top ten hold around 1.6%. Comment on this clone: Its antigen is unidentified.

This TCR was sampled from a woman younger than 30 in good health and CMV-seronegative. Sequenced sample: PBMCs. The chain recombines TRBV5-1 with TRBJ2-1, with D perhaps TRBD1 (5 bases). CDR3 in DNA: TGCGCCAGCAGCTTGGAAGGGGAACGGCAGTTCTTC. Protein product: CASSLEGERQFF. The variable domain in full, with the rest retrieved from reference TRBV5-1 and TRBJ2-1, is KAGVTQTPRYLIKTRGQQVTLSCSPISGHRSVSWYQQTPGQGLQFLFEYFSETQRNKGNFPGRFSGRQFSNSRSEMNVSTLELGDSALYLCASSLEGERQFFGPGTRLTVL.